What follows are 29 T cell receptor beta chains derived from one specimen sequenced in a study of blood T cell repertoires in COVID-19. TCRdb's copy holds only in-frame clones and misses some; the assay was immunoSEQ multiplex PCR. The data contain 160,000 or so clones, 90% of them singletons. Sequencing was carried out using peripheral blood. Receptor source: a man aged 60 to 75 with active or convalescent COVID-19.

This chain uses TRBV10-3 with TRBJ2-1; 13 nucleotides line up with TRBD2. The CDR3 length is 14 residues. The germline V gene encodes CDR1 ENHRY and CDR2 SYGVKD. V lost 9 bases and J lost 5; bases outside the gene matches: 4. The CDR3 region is CAIRTSGSHNEQFF. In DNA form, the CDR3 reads TGTGCCATTCGGACTAGCGGGAGCCACAATGAGCAGTTCTTC.

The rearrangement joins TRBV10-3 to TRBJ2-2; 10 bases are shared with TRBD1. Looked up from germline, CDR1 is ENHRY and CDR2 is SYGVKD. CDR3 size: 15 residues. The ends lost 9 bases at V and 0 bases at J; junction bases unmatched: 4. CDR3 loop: CAMRTGGTNTGELFF. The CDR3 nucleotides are TGTGCCATGCGGACAGGGGGTACGAACACCGGGGAGCTGTTTTTT.

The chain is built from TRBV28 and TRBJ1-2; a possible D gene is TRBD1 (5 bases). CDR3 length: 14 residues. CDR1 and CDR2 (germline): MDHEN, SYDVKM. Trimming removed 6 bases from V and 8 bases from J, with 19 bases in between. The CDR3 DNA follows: TGTGCCAGCAGGCTAGGACGGGACTTTTGGGGCTACACCTTC. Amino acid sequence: CASRLGRDFWGYTF.

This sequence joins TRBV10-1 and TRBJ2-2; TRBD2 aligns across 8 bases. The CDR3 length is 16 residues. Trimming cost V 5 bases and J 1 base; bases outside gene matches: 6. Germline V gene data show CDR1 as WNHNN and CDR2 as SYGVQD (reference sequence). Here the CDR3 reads CASSTSGTRNTGELFF. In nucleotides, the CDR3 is TGCGCCAGCAGTACCTCCGGGACTAGGAACACCGGGGAGCTGTTTTTT.

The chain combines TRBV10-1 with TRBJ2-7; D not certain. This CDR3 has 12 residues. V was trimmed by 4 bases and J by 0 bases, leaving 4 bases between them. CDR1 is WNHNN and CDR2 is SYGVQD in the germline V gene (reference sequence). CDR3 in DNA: TGCGCCAGCAGTGCTAGCTCCTACGAGCAGTACTTC. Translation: CASSASSYEQYF.

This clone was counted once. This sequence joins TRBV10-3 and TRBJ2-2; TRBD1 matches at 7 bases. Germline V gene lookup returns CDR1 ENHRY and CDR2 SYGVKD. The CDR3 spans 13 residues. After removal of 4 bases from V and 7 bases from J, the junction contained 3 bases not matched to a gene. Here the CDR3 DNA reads TGTGCCATCAGTGGGCAGGGGGTCGGGGAGCTGTTTTTT. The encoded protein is CAISGQGVGELFF.

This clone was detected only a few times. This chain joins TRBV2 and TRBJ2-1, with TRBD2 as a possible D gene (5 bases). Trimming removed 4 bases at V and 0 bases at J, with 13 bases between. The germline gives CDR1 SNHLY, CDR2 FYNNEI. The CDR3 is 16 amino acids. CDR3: CASSAPGLSSYNEQFF. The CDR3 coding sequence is TGTGCCAGCAGTGCCCCCGGACTTAGCTCCTACAATGAGCAGTTCTTC.

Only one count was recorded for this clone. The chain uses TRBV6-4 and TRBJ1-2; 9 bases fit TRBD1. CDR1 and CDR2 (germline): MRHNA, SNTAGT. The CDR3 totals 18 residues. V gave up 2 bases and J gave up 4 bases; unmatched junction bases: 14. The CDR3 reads CASSDVPVGGDRVYGYTF. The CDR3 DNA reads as TGTGCCAGCAGTGACGTCCCGGTGGGGGGGGACAGGGTCTATGGCTACACCTTC.

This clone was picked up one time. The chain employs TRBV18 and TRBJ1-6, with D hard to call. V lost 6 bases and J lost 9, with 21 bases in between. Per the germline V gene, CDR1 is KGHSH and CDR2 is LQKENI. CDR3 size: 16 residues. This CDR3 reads CASSPSLGGLVSPLHF. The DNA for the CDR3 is TGTGCCAGCTCGCCCAGTCTGGGAGGGTTGGTTTCACCCCTCCACTTT.

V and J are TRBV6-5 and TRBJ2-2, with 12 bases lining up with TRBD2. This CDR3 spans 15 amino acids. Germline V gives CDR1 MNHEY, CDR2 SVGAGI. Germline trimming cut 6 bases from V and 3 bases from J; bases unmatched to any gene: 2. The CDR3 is CASSGLAGYTGELFF. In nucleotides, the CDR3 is TGTGCCAGCAGCGGACTAGCGGGATACACCGGGGAGCTGTTTTTT.

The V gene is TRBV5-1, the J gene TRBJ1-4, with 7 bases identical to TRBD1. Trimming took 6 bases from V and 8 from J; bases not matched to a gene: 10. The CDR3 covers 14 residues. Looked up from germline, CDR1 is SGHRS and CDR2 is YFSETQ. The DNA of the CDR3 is TGCGCCAGCACCTCAGGGGGTGTAAGGGAAAAACTGTTTTTT. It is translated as CASTSGGVREKLFF.

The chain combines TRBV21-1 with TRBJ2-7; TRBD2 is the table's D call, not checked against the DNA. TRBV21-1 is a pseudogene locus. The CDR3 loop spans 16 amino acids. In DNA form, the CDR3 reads TGTGCCAGCAGCAAAGGTAGGACTAGCGGGCCGTACGAGCAGTACTTC. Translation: CASSKGRTSGPYEQYF.

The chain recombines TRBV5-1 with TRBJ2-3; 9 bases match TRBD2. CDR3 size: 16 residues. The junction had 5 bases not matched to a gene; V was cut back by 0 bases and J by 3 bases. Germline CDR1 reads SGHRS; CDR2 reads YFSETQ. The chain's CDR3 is CASSLVGGGATDTQYF. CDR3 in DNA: TGCGCCAGCAGCTTGGTGGGCGGGGGGGCGACAGATACGCAGTATTTT.

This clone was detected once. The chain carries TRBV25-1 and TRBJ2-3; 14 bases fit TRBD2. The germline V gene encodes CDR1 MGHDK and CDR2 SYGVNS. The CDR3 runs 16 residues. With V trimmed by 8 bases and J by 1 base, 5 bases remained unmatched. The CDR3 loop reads CASRLAGGSGTDTQYF. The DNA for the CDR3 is TGTGCCAGCCGACTAGCGGGAGGGTCGGGCACAGATACGCAGTATTTT.

The CDR3 reads CASSLAGTALQETQYF. CDR3 nucleotides: TGCGCCAGCAGCTTGGCGGGGACAGCCCTTCAAGAGACCCAGTACTTC. The rearrangement links TRBV5-1 to TRBJ2-5, with TRBD1 matching over 7 bases. Germline V gene sequence: CDR1 SGHRS, CDR2 YFSETQ. The J segment lost 2 bases and the V segment lost 0 bases, leaving 7 bases of the junction unmatched. This CDR3 is built from 16 residues.

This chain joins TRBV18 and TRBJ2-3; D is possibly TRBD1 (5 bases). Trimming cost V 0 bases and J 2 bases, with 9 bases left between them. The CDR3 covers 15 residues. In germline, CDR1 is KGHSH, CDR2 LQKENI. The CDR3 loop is CASSPPVGHTDTQYF. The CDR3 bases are TGTGCCAGCTCACCACCAGTTGGACACACAGATACGCAGTATTTT. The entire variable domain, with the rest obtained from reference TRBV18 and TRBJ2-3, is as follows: NAGVMQNPRHLVRRRGQEARLRCSPMKGHSHVYWYRQLPEEGLKFMVYLQKENIIDESGMPKERFSAEFPKEGPSILRIQQVVRGDSAAYFCASSPPVGHTDTQYFGPGTRLTVL.

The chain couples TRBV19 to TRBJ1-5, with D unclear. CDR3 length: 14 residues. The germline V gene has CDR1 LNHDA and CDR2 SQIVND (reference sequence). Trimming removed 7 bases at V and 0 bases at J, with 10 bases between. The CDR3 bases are TGTGCCAGTACTCGGGATTATAGCAATCAGCCCCAGCATTTT. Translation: CASTRDYSNQPQHF. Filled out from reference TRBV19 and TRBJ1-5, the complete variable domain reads DGGITQSPKYLFRKEGQNVTLSCEQNLNHDAMYWYRQDPGQGLRLIYYSQIVNDFQKGDIAEGYSVSREKKESFPLTVTSAQKNPTAFYLCASTRDYSNQPQHFGDGTRLSIL.

In DNA form, the CDR3 reads TGTGCCAGCAGTTACTCGTTTTCTTTGGACCAGGGCTGGACAGATACGCAGTATTTT. It yields the protein CASSYSFSLDQGWTDTQYF. V usage is TRBV6-2 or TRBV6-3 and J usage is TRBJ2-3; possibly TRBD1 for D (5 bases). The ends were cut back, 0 bases at V and 3 bases at J, with 22 bases in the middle. The germline gives CDR1 MNHEY, CDR2 SVGEGT. The CDR3 extends over 19 amino acids.

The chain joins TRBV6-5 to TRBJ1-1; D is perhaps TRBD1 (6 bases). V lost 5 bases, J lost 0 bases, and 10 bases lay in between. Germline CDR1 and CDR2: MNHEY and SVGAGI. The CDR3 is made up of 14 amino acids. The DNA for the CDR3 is TGTGCCAGCAGTCCGCGACAGGTGAACACTGAAGCTTTCTTT. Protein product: CASSPRQVNTEAFF.

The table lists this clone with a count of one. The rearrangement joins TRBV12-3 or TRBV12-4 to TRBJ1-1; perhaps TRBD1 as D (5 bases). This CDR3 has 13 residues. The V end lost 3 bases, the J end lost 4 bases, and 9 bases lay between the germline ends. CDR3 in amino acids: CASSLGGTTEAFF. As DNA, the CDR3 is TGTGCCAGCAGTTTGGGGGGGACCACTGAAGCTTTCTTT.

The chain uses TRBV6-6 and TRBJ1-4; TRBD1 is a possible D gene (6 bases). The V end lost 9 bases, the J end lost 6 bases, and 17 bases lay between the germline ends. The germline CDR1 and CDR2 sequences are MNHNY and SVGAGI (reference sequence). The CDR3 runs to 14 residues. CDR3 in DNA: TGTGCCAGTTCACTCCCAGGGGCAGATGAAAAACTGTTTTTT. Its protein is CASSLPGADEKLFF.

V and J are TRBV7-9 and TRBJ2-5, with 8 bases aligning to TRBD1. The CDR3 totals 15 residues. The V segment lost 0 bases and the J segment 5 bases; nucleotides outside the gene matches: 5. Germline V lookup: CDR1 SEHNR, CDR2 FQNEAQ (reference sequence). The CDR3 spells CASSLAQGAVETQYF. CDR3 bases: TGTGCCAGCAGCTTAGCTCAGGGGGCGGTGGAGACCCAGTACTTC.

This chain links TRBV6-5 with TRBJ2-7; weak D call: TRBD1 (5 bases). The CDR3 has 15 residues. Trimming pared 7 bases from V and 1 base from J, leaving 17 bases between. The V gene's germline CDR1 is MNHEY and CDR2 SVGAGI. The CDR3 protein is CASKNQGIVSYEQYF. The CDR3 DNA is TGTGCCAGCAAGAACCAGGGAATCGTATCCTACGAGCAGTACTTC.

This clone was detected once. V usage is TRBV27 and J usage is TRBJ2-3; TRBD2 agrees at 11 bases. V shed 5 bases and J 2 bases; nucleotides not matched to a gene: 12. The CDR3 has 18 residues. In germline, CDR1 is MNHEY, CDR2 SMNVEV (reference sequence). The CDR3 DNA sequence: TGTGCCAGCAGTCCCGTAGTCCTAGCGGGAGGAGTCACAGATACGCAGTATTTT. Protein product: CASSPVVLAGGVTDTQYF.

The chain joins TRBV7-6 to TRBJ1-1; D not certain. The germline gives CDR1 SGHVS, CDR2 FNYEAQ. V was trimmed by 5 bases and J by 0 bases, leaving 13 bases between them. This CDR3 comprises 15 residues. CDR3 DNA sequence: TGTGCCAGCAGCCCCAAGCCGGGAATGAACACTGAAGCTTTCTTT. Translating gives CASSPKPGMNTEAFF.

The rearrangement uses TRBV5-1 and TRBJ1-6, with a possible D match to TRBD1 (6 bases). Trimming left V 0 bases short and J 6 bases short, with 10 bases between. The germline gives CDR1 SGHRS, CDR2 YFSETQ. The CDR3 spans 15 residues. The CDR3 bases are TGCGCCAGCAGCTTGGAGCCCAGGGGTAATTCACCCCTCCACTTT. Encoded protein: CASSLEPRGNSPLHF. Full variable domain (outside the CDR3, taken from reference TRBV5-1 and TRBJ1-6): KAGVTQTPRYLIKTRGQQVTLSCSPISGHRSVSWYQQTPGQGLQFLFEYFSETQRNKGNFPGRFSGRQFSNSRSEMNVSTLELGDSALYLCASSLEPRGNSPLHFGNGTRLTVT.

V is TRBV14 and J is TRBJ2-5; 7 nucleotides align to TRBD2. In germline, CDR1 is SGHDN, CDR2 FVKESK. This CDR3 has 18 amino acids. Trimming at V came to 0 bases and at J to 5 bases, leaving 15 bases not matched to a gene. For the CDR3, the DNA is TGTGCCAGCAGCCAAGATAGGATCCTGTGGACTAGTGATGAGACCCAGTACTTC. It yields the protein CASSQDRILWTSDETQYF. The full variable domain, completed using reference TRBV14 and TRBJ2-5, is EAGVTQFPSHSVIEKGQTVTLRCDPISGHDNLYWYRRVMGKEIKFLLHFVKESKQDESGMPNNRFLAERTGGTYSTLKVQPAELEDSGVYFCASSQDRILWTSDETQYFGPGTRLLVL.

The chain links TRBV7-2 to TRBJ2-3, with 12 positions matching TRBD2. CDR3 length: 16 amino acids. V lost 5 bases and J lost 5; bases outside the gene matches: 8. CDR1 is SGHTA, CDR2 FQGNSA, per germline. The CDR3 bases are TGTGCCAGCAGCCCGAGACCGGGACTAGCGGGAGATACGCAGTATTTT. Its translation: CASSPRPGLAGDTQYF.

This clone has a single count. The CDR3 DNA reads as TGCGCCCCCCCTCGGGATAGCAATCAGCCCCAGCATTTT. Translated: CAPPRDSNQPQHF. The chain is built from TRBV5-1 and TRBJ1-5; D gene ambiguous. The germline CDR1 and CDR2 sequences are SGHRS and YFSETQ. The CDR3 runs to 13 residues. V was trimmed by 10 bases and J by 0 bases, leaving 11 bases between them.